In this sample, the clone carrying this T cell receptor beta chain turned up many times. This record belongs to a study of naive and memory T cell subsets. The CDR3 is 14 residues long. Trimming left V 4 bases short and J 2 bases short, with 10 bases between. CDR1 and CDR2 from the germline V gene are SGHRS and YFSETQ. TCR cDNA received a 3' ligated oligonucleotide that carried a UMI. The SP2 primer and nested alpha and beta constant region primers amplified ligated cDNA in four rounds. For blood and skin samples, reverse transcription used TCR alpha and beta constant primers. One entry per CDR3 protein results from TCRdb running MiXCR on the 5' RACE reads. The sample lists roughly 56,000 distinct CDR3 sequences; 7% to 8.5% were seen once.

The origin of this receptor is a male donor in good health. The chain recombines TRBV5-1 with TRBJ1-5, with a weak D call TRBD1 (5 bases). CDR3 nucleotide sequence: TGCGCCAGCAGCCCGGGGGGTGGCAATCAGCCCCAGCATTTT. Translating it yields CASSPGGGNQPQHF.